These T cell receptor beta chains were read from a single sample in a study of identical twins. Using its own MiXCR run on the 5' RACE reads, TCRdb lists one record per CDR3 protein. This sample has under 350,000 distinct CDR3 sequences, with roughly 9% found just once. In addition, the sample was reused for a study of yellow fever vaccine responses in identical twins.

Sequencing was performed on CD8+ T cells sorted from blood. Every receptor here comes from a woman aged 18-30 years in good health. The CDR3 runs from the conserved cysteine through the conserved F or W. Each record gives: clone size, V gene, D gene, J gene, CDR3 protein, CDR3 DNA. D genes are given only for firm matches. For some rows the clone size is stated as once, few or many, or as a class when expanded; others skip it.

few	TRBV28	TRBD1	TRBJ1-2	CASSPGQGLNYGYTF	TGTGCCAGCAGTCCGGGACAGGGCCTTAACTATGGCTACACCTTC
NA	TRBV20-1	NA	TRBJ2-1	CCARDQAAILIWEQFF	TGCTGTGCTAGAGATCAAGCGGCAATCCTTATATGGGAGCAGTTCTTC
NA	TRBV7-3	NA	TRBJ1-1	CASSLNGAGTEAFF	TGTGCCAGCAGCTTAAACGGGGCAGGCACTGAAGCTTTCTTT
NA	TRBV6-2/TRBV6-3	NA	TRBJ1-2	CASSYSRERGYGYTF	TGTGCCAGCAGTTACTCGCGGGAGAGAGGGTATGGCTACACCTTC
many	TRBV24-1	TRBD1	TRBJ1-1	CATSDAADRDTEAFF	TGTGCCACCAGTGACGCGGCCGACAGGGACACTGAAGCTTTCTTT
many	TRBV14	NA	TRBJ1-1	CASSQPLGGFDTEAFF	TGTGCCAGCAGCCAACCTCTCGGAGGTTTCGACACTGAAGCTTTCTTT
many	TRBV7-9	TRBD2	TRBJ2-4	CASSLVTSGGKNIQYF	TGTGCCAGCAGCTTAGTAACTTCGGGGGGCAAAAACATTCAGTACTTC
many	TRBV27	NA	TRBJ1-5	CASKRKPQHF	TGTGCCAGCAAGAGGAAGCCCCAGCATTTT
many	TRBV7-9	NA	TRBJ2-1	CASSPLGSSYNEQFF	TGTGCCAGCAGCCCCCTTGGAAGCTCCTACAATGAGCAGTTCTTC
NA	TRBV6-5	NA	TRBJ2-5	CASSYYREEGETQYF	TGTGCCAGCAGTTACTACAGGGAAGAGGGAGAGACCCAGTACTTC
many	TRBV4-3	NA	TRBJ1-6	CASSTRTGSYNSPLHF	TGCGCCAGCAGCACGCGAACAGGTTCCTATAATTCACCCCTCCACTTT
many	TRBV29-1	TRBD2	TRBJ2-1	CSVEDPVGRVEQFF	TGCAGCGTTGAAGATCCAGTGGGGAGGGTTGAGCAGTTCTTC
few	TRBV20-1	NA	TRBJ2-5	CSARRHPRETQYF	TGCAGTGCTAGGCGTCACCCCCGAGAGACCCAGTACTTC
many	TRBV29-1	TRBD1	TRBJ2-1	CSVGDRNSYNEQFF	TGCAGCGTTGGGGACAGAAACTCCTACAATGAGCAGTTCTTC
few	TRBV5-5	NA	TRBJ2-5	CASSRSGAAGRETQYF	TGTGCCAGCAGCCGGAGTGGAGCGGCCGGGCGAGAGACCCAGTACTTC
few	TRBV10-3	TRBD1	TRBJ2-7	CAINPGGSYEQYF	TGTGCCATCAACCCAGGGGGCTCCTACGAGCAGTACTTC
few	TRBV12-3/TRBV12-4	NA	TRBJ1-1	CASSFWEETEAFF	TGTGCCAGCAGTTTCTGGGAAGAGACTGAAGCTTTCTTT
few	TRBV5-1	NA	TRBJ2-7	CASSLPTIYEQYF	TGCGCCAGCAGCTTGCCAACAATCTACGAGCAGTACTTC
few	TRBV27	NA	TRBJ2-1	CASRGALHNEQFF	TGTGCCAGCCGGGGGGCACTCCACAATGAGCAGTTCTTC
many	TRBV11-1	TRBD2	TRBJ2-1	CASSFVAGVGKHYNEQFF	TGTGCCAGCAGCTTCGTAGCGGGAGTGGGGAAACACTACAATGAGCAGTTCTTC
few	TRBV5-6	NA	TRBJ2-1	CASRALARGNNEQFF	TGTGCCAGCAGGGCACTAGCCCGAGGAAACAATGAGCAGTTCTTC
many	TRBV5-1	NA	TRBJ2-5	CASSWTVGVETQYF	TGCGCCAGCAGTTGGACAGTAGGTGTGGAGACCCAGTACTTC
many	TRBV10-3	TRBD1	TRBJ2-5	CAISQRTGGETQYF	TGTGCCATCAGTCAAAGGACAGGGGGAGAGACCCAGTACTTC
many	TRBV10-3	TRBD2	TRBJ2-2	CAISPWEGNGVPGELFF	TGTGCCATCAGTCCCTGGGAGGGGAATGGTGTTCCCGGGGAGCTGTTTTTT
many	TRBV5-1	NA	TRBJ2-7	CASSLGTTSYEQYF	TGCGCCAGCAGCTTGGGGACAACCTCCTACGAGCAGTACTTC
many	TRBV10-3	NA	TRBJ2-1	CATEDSLSYNEQFF	TGTGCCACCGAGGACAGCCTATCCTACAATGAGCAGTTCTTC